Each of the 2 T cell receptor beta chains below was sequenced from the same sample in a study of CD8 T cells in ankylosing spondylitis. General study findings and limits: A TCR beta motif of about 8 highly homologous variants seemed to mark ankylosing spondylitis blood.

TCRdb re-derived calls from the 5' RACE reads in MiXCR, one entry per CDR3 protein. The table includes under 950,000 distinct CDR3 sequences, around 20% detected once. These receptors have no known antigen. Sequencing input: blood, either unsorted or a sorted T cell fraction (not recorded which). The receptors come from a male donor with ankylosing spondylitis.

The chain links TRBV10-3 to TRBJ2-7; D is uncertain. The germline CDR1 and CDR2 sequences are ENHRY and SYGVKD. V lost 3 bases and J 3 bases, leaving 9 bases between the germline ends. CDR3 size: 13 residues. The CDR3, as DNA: TGTGCCATCAGTGAAGGGCTAGACTACGAGCAGTACTTC. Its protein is CAISEGLDYEQYF.

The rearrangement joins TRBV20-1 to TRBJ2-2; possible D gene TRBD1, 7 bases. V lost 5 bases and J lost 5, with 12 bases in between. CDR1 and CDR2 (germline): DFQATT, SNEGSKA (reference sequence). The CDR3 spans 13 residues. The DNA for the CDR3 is TGCAGTGCTGAGACAGGGAGGACCGGGGAGCTGTTTTTT. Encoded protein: CSAETGRTGELFF.